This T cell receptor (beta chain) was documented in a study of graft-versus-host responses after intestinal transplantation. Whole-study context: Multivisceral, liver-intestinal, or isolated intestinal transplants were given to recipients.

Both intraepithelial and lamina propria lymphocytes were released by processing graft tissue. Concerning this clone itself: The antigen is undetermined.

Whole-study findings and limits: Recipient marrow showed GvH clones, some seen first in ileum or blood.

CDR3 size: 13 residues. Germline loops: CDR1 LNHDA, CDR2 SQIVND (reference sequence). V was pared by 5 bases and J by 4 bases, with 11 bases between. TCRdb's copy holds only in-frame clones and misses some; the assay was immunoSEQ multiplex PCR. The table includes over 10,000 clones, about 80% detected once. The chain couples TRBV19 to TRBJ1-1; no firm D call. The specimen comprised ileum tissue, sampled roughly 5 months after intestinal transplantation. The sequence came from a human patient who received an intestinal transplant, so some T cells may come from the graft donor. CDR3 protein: CASSAIGGTEAFF. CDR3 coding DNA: TGTGCCAGTAGTGCCATTGGAGGCACTGAAGCTTTCTTT. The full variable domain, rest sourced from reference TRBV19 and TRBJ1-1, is DGGITQSPKYLFRKEGQNVTLSCEQNLNHDAMYWYRQDPGQGLRLIYYSQIVNDFQKGDIAEGYSVSREKKESFPLTVTSAQKNPTAFYLCASSAIGGTEAFFGQGTRLTVV.